Listed below are T cell receptor beta chains from one sample, sequenced in a study of T cells after yellow fever vaccination. TCRdb re-derived calls from the 5' RACE reads in MiXCR, one entry per CDR3 protein. The table has roughly 500,000 distinct CDR3 sequences, about 19% seen once. The specimen comprised PBMCs, sampled 15 days after the yellow fever booster vaccination. The receptors originated from a man younger than 45 who received the YFV17D yellow fever vaccine. Each CDR3 is given with its conserved first and last residue. D genes are given only for firm matches.

V gene: TRBV29-1
D gene: TRBD2
CDR3 protein: CSVYRGGEQFF

V gene: TRBV7-9
D gene: -
CDR3 protein: CASRYGIRGAGQPQHF

V gene: TRBV20-1
D gene: -
CDR3 protein: CSAEDGSYNSPLHF

V gene: TRBV7-9
D gene: -
CDR3 protein: CASSLALGQSSDEQFF

V gene: TRBV20-1
D gene: -
CDR3 protein: CSARAMDGYEQYF

V gene: TRBV7-2
D gene: TRBD2
CDR3 protein: CASSEGLAGDHEQFF

V gene: TRBV12-3/TRBV12-4
D gene: TRBD1
CDR3 protein: CASSPTGGKPDTQYF

V gene: TRBV7-6
D gene: TRBD2
CDR3 protein: CASSVGLAGGFNEQFF

V gene: TRBV4-2
D gene: -
CDR3 protein: CASSGGTRQETQYF

V gene: TRBV25-1
D gene: -
CDR3 protein: CASSAEPSTDTQYF

V gene: TRBV7-2
D gene: TRBD1
CDR3 protein: CASSLNHRGLYEQYF

V gene: TRBV29-1
D gene: -
CDR3 protein: CSVEDGKFYEQYF

V gene: TRBV6-1
D gene: -
CDR3 protein: CASRPDSPYNEQFF

V gene: TRBV19
D gene: -
CDR3 protein: CASSIGPAVYGYTF

V gene: TRBV5-6
D gene: -
CDR3 protein: CASTPGPGGTDTQYF

V gene: TRBV5-5
D gene: TRBD2
CDR3 protein: CASSDTSGYEQYF

V gene: TRBV15
D gene: TRBD1
CDR3 protein: CATSSTGPDTQYF

V gene: TRBV7-8
D gene: -
CDR3 protein: CASSSALGGEETQYF

V gene: TRBV11-2
D gene: -
CDR3 protein: CASSRSSGNTIYF

V gene: TRBV29-1
D gene: TRBD1
CDR3 protein: CSVATGGGEKLFF

V gene: TRBV19
D gene: -
CDR3 protein: CASSMGIAEAFF

V gene: TRBV15
D gene: -
CDR3 protein: CATSRDGGRGTEAFF

V gene: TRBV20-1
D gene: TRBD2
CDR3 protein: CSAISGEQAKNIQYF

V gene: TRBV5-1
D gene: TRBD1
CDR3 protein: CASSNDGTGYYEQYF

V gene: TRBV5-5
D gene: -
CDR3 protein: CASSLYGSVNTGELFF

V gene: TRBV12-3/TRBV12-4
D gene: TRBD1
CDR3 protein: CASSPTGVTYEQYF

V gene: TRBV29-1
D gene: -
CDR3 protein: CSIRDSRHGKNTEAFF

V gene: TRBV27
D gene: -
CDR3 protein: CASSRTRTYEQYF

V gene: TRBV29-1
D gene: -
CDR3 protein: CSVLGDHAHTGELFF

V gene: TRBV6-5
D gene: TRBD2
CDR3 protein: CASSYGGGVQETQYF

V gene: TRBV7-6
D gene: TRBD2
CDR3 protein: CASSIGLATYNEQFF

V gene: TRBV7-3
D gene: -
CDR3 protein: CASSLNPGRTEAFF

V gene: TRBV4-3
D gene: -
CDR3 protein: CASSQGPTPSGANVLTF

V gene: TRBV20-1
D gene: -
CDR3 protein: CSARPGLVTEAFF

V gene: TRBV12-3/TRBV12-4
D gene: -
CDR3 protein: CASSLYGTQAFF

V gene: TRBV25-1
D gene: TRBD1
CDR3 protein: CASSSRQGTVTDTQYF

V gene: TRBV29-1
D gene: -
CDR3 protein: CSVEELGYNEQFF

V gene: TRBV5-1
D gene: TRBD1
CDR3 protein: CASSWGGRGSLNYGYTF

V gene: TRBV7-7
D gene: -
CDR3 protein: CASSFSAGDSYEQYF

V gene: TRBV6-1
D gene: -
CDR3 protein: CASSEGVGSVTQYF

V gene: TRBV20-1
D gene: TRBD2
CDR3 protein: CSAQWSGGTDTQYF

V gene: TRBV6-1
D gene: TRBD2
CDR3 protein: CASSGTSGATGELFF

V gene: TRBV20-1
D gene: -
CDR3 protein: CSARPRRSAAYEQYF

V gene: TRBV5-1
D gene: -
CDR3 protein: CASSLSRGLNEQFF

V gene: TRBV20-1
D gene: -
CDR3 protein: CSAPGTGAYNEQFF

V gene: TRBV5-6
D gene: TRBD1
CDR3 protein: CASSWTGPPNTGELFF